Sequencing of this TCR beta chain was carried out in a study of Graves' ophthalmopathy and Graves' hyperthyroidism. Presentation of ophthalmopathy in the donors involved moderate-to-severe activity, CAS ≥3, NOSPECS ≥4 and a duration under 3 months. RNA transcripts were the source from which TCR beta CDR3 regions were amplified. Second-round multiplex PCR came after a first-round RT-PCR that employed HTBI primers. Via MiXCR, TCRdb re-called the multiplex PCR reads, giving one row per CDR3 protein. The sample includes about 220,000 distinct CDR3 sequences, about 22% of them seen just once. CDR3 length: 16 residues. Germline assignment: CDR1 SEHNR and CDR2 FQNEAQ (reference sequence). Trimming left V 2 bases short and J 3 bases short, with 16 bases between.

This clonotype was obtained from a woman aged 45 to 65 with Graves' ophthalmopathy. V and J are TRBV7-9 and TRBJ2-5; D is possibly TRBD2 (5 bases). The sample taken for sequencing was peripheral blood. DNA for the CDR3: TGTGCCAGCAGCTTACGGCTGTCCCTCGGGGAAGAGACCCAGTACTTC. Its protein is CASSLRLSLGEETQYF.